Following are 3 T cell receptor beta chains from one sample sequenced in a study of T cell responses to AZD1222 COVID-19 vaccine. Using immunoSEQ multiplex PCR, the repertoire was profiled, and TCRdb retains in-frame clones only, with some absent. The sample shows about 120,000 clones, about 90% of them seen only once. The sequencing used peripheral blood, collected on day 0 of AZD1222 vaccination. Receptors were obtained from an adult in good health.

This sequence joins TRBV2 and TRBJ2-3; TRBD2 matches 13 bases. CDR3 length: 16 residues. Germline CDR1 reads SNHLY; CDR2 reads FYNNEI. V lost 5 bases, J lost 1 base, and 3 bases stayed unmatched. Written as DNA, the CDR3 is TGTGCCAGCAGTCGACTAGCGGGGGGCGGCACAGATACGCAGTATTTT. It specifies CASSRLAGGGTDTQYF. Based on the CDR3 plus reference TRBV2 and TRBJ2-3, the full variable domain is EPEVTQTPSHQVTQMGQEVILRCVPISNHLYFYWYRQILGQKVEFLVSFYNNEISEKSEIFDDQFSVERPDGSNFTLKIRSTKLEDSAMYFCASSRLAGGGTDTQYFGPGTRLTVL.

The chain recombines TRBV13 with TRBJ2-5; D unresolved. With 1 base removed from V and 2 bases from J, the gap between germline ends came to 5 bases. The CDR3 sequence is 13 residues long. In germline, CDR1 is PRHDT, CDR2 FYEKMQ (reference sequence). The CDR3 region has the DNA TGTGCCAGCAGCTTAGCCGAACAAGAGACCCAGTACTTC. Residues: CASSLAEQETQYF.

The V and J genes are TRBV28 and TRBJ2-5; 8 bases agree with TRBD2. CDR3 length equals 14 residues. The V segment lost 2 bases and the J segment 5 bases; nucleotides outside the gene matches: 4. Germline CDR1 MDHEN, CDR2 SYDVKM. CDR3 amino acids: CASSLGAGVETQYF. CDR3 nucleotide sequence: TGTGCCAGCAGTTTAGGAGCGGGAGTCGAGACCCAGTACTTC.